This record looks at one TCR beta chain sequence and its context. Its antigen remains unidentified. The CDR3 is made up of 18 amino acids. Germline-derived CDR1 and CDR2 are SGHRS and YFSETQ. V gave up 4 bases and J gave up 4 bases; unmatched junction bases: 9. This entry belongs to a study of shared clonotypes between healthy human individuals. The assay was immunoSEQ multiplex PCR, and TCRdb's table has in-frame clones only and misses some. In the table there are around 2.5 million clones, roughly 93% of which are singletons. Study-wide points: Clonotype sharing across several donors was observed for roughly 5% of naive CD4 clonotypes. The study sampled only blood, and tissue repertoires likely differ.

The sample comprised naive CD4+ T cells from PBMCs. Subset defined: CD45RA+ positively selected. The V call is TRBV5-1, the J call TRBJ2-6; 12 positions match TRBD1. The receptor was isolated from a man between 18 and 29 years old in good health. Some clones in this sample may be carry-over from other donors' samples. The CDR3 is CASSPGQGARWGANVLTF. CDR3 coding DNA: TGCGCCAGCAGCCCGGGACAGGGGGCCCGCTGGGGGGCCAACGTCCTGACTTTC.